This T cell receptor beta chain was profiled in a study of blood T cell repertoires in COVID-19. Trimming took off 4 bases at V and 0 bases at J, with 13 bases between the two ends. Germline CDR1 reads MNHEY; CDR2 reads SVGEGT. There are 16 residues in the CDR3. The table came from immunoSEQ multiplex PCR; TCRdb's copy has only in-frame clones and leaves some out. The sample consists of roughly 99,000 clones, 79% of them appearing once. The sequencing input was peripheral blood. This receptor was obtained from a woman aged 80 or older with active or convalescent COVID-19. The chain couples TRBV6-2 or TRBV6-3 to TRBJ2-1; D perhaps matches TRBD2 (5 bases). CDR3 amino acids: CASSSVVSGSYNEQFF. The CDR3 region has the DNA TGTGCCAGCAGTTCGGTGGTGAGCGGCTCCTACAATGAGCAGTTCTTC.